This T cell receptor (beta chain) appears in the sequencing data of a study of early T cells in non-severe SARS-CoV-2 infection. Overall study: Alpha and beta chains were unpaired, from unsorted whole-blood bulk RNA.

Trimming cost V 5 bases and J 6 bases; bases outside gene matches: 12. Looked up from germline, CDR1 is DFQATT and CDR2 is SNEGSKA (reference sequence). The CDR3 consists of 15 residues. Overall study results and limits: Matches to VDJdb favored anti-spike CD8 responses and missed private and CD4 specificities.

This clonotype was observed a few times. Its antigen is unknown. Individual cDNA molecules carried attached unique molecular identifiers. TCRdb redid the calling of the 5' RACE reads with MiXCR, one entry per CDR3 protein. The sample records about 48,000 distinct CDR3 sequences, under 7.5% being singletons. The source of this sequence is an adult who was a healthcare worker with PCR-confirmed SARS-CoV-2 infection or an uninfected control (not recorded which). The chain carries TRBV20-1 and TRBJ2-7, with TRBD1 matching 11 bases. The sample consisted of whole blood, taken at baseline. CDR3 sequence reads: CSAVSGRTGGGEQYF. In DNA form, the CDR3 reads TGCAGTGCTGTAAGCGGGCGGACAGGGGGCGGCGAGCAGTACTTC.